The entry that follows covers one TCR beta chain sequence. Germline CDR1 reads MNHNY; CDR2 reads SVGAGI (reference sequence). The CDR3 extends over 13 amino acids. V lost 4 bases, J lost 4 bases, and 8 bases lay in between. The sample is drawn from a study of blood T cell repertoires in COVID-19. Under the authors' procedure: How many nucleated cells were present was estimated from reference gene primer amplification. The data were produced by immunoSEQ multiplex PCR, yet TCRdb's version contains in-frame clones alone and is incomplete. That table gives V, J and clone size, and the DNA gave D and trimming. The sample holds 150,000 to 190,000 clones, roughly nine tenths seen once.

Sequencing used peripheral blood. This clonotype was obtained from a woman in her sixties or seventies with acute or convalescent COVID-19. This sequence joins TRBV6-6 and TRBJ1-3; D call uncertain. The CDR3 DNA follows: TGTGCCAGCAGTTCCGGACTCGGAAACACCATATATTTT. It translates to CASSSGLGNTIYF.